This T cell receptor beta chain was identified in a study of cytomegalovirus exposure and HLA in healthy donors. Across the study: A prior analysis found roughly 110 million unique TCR beta sequences from 150 million to 200 million T cells. Of several hundred genotyped donors, 81% grouped in the Caucasian-associated ancestry cluster.

Researchers ran the PCR with 60 Vbeta and 13 Jbeta primers. The repertoire was sequenced with immunoSEQ multiplex PCR; TCRdb's copy has only in-frame clones and lacks some. The repertoire has some 54,000 clones, roughly 73% of them found once; the top ten carry roughly 2.9%. V was pared by 0 bases and J by 3 bases, with 12 bases between. The germline V gene encodes CDR1 GTSNPN and CDR2 SVGIG (reference sequence). This CDR3 comprises 14 residues. This clone was seen once. Material for sequencing was PBMCs. The chain has TRBV30 and TRBJ2-7, with unresolved D. This sequence was found in a man younger than 30 in good health and CMV-seronegative. The DNA of the CDR3 is TGTGCCTGGAGTGTAAACCAGGTAGGCTACGAGCAGTACTTC. This encodes CAWSVNQVGYEQYF.